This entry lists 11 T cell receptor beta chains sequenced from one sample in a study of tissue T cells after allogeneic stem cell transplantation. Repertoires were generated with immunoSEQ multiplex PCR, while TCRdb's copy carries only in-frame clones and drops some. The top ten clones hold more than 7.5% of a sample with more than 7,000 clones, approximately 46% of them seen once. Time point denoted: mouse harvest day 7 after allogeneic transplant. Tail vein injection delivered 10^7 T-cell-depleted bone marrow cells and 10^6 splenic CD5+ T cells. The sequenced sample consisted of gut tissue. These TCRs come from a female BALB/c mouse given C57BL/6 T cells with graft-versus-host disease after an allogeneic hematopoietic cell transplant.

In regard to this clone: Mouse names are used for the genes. CDR3 bases read: TGTGCCAGCAGTATAAGGCAGGGGGGGGCAAACACAGAAGTCTTC. It yields the protein CASSIRQGGANTEVF. The full CDR3 reads CASSIRQGGANTEVFF. This chain links TRBV19 with TRBJ1-1; 7 bases fit TRBD1. Read coverage stops 1 residue before the CDR3 terminus; the germline J gene supplies the remainder. V shed 1 base and J 0 bases; nucleotides not matched to a gene: 6. This CDR3 has 16 residues. Germline V gives CDR1 FNHDT, CDR2 SITEND (reference sequence).

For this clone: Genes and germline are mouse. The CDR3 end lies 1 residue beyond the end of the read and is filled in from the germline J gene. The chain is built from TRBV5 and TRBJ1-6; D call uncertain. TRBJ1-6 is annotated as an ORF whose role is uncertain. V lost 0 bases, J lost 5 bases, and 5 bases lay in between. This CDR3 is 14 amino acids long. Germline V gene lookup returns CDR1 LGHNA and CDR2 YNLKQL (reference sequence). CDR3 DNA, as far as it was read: TGTGCCAGCAGCCAAGATGTAGATAATTCGCCCCTCTAC. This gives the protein CASSQDVDNSPLY. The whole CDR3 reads CASSQDVDNSPLYF.

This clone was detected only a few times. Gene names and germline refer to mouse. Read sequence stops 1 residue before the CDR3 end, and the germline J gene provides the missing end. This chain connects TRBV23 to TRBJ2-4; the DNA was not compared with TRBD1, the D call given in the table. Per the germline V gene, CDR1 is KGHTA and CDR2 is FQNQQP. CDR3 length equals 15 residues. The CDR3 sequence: CSSSQSTSGQNTLYF. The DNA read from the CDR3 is TGCTCCAGCAGTCAATCGACAAGCGGTCAAAACACCTTGTAC. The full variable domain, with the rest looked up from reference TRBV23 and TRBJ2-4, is DAAVTQKPRYLIKMKGQEAEMKCIPEKGHTAVFWYQQKQSKELKFLIYFQNQQPLDQIDMVKERFSAVCPSSSLCSLGIRTCEAEDSALYLCSSSQSTSGQNTLYFGAGTRLSVL.

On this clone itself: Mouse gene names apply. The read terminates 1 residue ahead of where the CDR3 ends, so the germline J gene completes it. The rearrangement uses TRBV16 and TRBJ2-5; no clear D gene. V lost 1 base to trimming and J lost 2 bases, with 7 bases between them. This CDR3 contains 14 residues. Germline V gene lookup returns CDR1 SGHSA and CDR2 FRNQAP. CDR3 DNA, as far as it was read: TGTGCAAGCAGCTTAGTGGGCGCCCAAGACACCCAGTAC. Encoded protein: CASSLVGAQDTQY. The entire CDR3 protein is CASSLVGAQDTQYF.

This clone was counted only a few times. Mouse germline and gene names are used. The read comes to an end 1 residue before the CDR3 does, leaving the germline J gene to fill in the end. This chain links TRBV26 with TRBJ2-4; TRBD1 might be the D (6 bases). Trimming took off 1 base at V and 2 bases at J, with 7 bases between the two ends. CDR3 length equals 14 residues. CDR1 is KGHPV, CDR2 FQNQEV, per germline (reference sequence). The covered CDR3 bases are TGTGCCAGCAGTCTGTACAGGGATCAAAACACCTTGTAC. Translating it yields CASSLYRDQNTLY. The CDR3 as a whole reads CASSLYRDQNTLYF.

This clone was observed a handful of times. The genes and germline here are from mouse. The CDR3 is CASSRNNERLFF. Partial CDR3 DNA: TGTGCAAGCAGCAGGAACAACGAAAGATTATTT. The chain uses TRBV16 and TRBJ1-4; no firm D call. The CDR3 goes on 1 residue after the read ends, and that part is filled in from the germline J gene. Trimming left V 5 bases short and J 4 bases short, with 5 bases between. CDR1 is SGHSA, CDR2 FRNQAP, per germline. This CDR3 has 12 residues.

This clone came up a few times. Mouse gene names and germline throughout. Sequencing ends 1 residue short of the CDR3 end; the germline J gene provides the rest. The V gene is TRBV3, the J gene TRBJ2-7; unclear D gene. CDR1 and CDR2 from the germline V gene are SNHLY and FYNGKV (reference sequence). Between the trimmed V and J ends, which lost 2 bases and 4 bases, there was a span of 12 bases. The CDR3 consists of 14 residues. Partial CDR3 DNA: TGTGCCAGCAGCTTAATGAGACAAGGGTATGAACAGTAC. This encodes CASSLMRQGYEQY. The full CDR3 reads CASSLMRQGYEQYF.

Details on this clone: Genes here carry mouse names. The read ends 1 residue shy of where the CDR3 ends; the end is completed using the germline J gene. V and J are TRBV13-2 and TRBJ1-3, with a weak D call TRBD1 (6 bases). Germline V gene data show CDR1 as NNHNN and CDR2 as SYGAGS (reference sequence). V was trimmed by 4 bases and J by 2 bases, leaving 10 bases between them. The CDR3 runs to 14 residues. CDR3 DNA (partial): TGTGCCAGCGGTATCCAGGGGCCTGGAAATACGCTCTAT. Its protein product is CASGIQGPGNTLY. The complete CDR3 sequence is CASGIQGPGNTLYF.

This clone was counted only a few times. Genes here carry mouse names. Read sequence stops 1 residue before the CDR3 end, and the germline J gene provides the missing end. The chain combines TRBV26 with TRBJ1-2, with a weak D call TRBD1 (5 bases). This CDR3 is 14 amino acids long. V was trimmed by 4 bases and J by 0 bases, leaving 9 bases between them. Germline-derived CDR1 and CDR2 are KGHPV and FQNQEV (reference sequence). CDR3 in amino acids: CASSPGHSNSDYTF. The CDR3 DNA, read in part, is TGTGCCAGCAGTCCTGGACACTCAAACTCCGACTACACC.

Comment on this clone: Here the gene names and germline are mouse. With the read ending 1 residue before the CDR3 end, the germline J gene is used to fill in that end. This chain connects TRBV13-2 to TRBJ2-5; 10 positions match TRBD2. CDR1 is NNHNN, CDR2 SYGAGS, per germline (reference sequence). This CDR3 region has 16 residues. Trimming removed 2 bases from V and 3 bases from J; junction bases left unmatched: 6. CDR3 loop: CASGEARTGGQDTQYF. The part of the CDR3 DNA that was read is TGTGCCAGCGGTGAGGCCCGGACTGGGGGACAAGACACCCAGTAC.

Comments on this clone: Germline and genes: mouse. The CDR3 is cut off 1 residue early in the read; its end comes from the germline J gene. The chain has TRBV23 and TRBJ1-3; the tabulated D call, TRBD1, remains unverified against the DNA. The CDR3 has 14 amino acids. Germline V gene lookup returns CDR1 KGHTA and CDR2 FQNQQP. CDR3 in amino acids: CSSSQDSSGNTLYF. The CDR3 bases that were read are TGCTCCAGCAGTCAAGACAGTTCTGGAAATACGCTCTAT.